A single sample is the source of the 19 T cell receptor beta chains below, sequenced in a study of T cells in localized non-small cell lung cancer. Measured with immunoSEQ multiplex PCR; TCRdb has only the in-frame clones, and not every one. Of some 64,000 clones listed, 90% are singletons. The source was peripheral blood, collected before any cancer treatment. The origin of the receptors is a woman aged 40-75 years with stage I lung adenocarcinoma.

This clone showed up just once. The chain recombines TRBV6-5 with TRBJ2-5, with no clear D. Trimming took 6 bases from V and 5 from J, leaving 10 bases between them. The CDR3 consists of 12 residues. CDR1 is MNHEY and CDR2 is SVGAGI in the germline V gene. The CDR3 nucleotides read TGTGCCAGCAGCACACAACGGGAGACCCAGTACTTC. Residues: CASSTQRETQYF.

V and J are TRBV30 and TRBJ2-7, with 7 bases identical to TRBD1. Per the germline V gene, CDR1 is GTSNPN and CDR2 is SVGIG (reference sequence). Losses at the gene ends were 3 bases for V and 2 bases for J; bases not matched to a gene: 4. This CDR3 comprises 13 residues. The CDR3 sequence: CAWSRDRPYEQYF. DNA of the CDR3: TGTGCCTGGAGCCGGGACAGACCCTACGAGCAGTACTTC.

The gene calls are TRBV7-3 and TRBJ1-2; 8 bases fit TRBD1. The CDR3 totals 16 residues. Germline CDR1 reads SGHTA; CDR2 reads FQGTGA. J gave up 4 bases and V 1 base, and 8 bases lay outside the gene matches. The CDR3: CASSLKETGDGYGYTF. The CDR3 nucleotides read TGTGCCAGCAGCTTAAAAGAGACAGGGGATGGCTATGGCTACACCTTC.

The sample holds one count of this clone. The chain employs TRBV4-2 and TRBJ2-3; 13 bases align to TRBD2. The germline V gene has CDR1 LGHNA and CDR2 YNFKEQ. V shed 3 bases, J shed 6 bases, and the junction held 6 bases outside the gene matches. The CDR3 has 16 residues. As DNA, the CDR3 is TGTGCCAGCAGCCACCGGACTAGCGGGAGAGGTGATACGCAGTATTTT. Protein sequence: CASSHRTSGRGDTQYF.

The V and J genes are TRBV27 and TRBJ2-1; weak D call: TRBD1 (5 bases). The germline V gene has CDR1 MNHEY and CDR2 SMNVEV (reference sequence). V lost 6 bases and J 10 bases, leaving 13 bases between the germline ends. This CDR3 has 12 residues. Here the CDR3 DNA reads TGTGCCAGCAGGTCCGGACACGTCGAGCAGTTCTTC. It encodes CASRSGHVEQFF.

The V gene is TRBV9, the J gene TRBJ1-1; D remains unclear. This CDR3 has 14 residues. Germline CDR1 and CDR2: SGDLS and YYNGEE. The ends were cut back, 0 bases at V and 3 bases at J, with 9 bases in the middle. CDR3 residues: CASSVGDWDTEAFF. The CDR3 nucleotides read TGTGCCAGCAGCGTAGGGGATTGGGACACTGAAGCTTTCTTT.

In this sample, this clone turned up a few times. Other DNA sequences in the same sample also yield this CDR3. The J gene is TRBJ1-1, the V gene TRBV5-4, with D possibly being TRBD1 (6 bases). Looked up from germline, CDR1 is SGHNT and CDR2 is YYREEE (reference sequence). V was trimmed by 4 bases and J by 1 base, leaving 8 bases between them. This CDR3 has 13 amino acids. The CDR3 sequence is CASSLTGNTEAFF. DNA for the CDR3: TGTGCCAGCAGCCTGACAGGGAACACTGAAGCTTTCTTT.

This clone turned up a few times. The CDR3 bases are TGTGCCAGTAGTGAGGCGACAGGGAGCAATCAGCCCCAGCATTTT. It specifies CASSEATGSNQPQHF. The genes are TRBV19 and TRBJ1-5; 7 nucleotides align to TRBD1. V trimming: 5 bases; J trimming: 1 base; junction bases outside the gene matches: 5. The CDR3 consists of 15 residues. CDR1 LNHDA and CDR2 SQIVND come from the germline V gene (reference sequence).

The CDR3 sequence is CASSTQAGTGVSVLPYEQYF. In DNA form, the CDR3 reads TGTGCCAGCAGCACACAAGCCGGGACAGGGGTTTCTGTACTCCCCTACGAGCAGTACTTC. The chain joins TRBV21-1 to TRBJ2-7; no check of the table's D call, TRBD1, against the DNA was made. TRBV21-1 is a listed pseudogene. The CDR3 contains 20 residues.

On this clone: Its ends do not fully match the called genes, so a read error is possible. V and J are TRBV7-7 and TRBJ2-2; no definite D call. This CDR3 is 16 amino acids long. Germline V gene data show CDR1 as SSHAT and CDR2 as FNYEAQ (reference sequence). In nucleotides, the CDR3 is TGTGCTAGCAGCTTAGACGGTCAAGGGATTGCCGGGGAGCTGTTTTTT. The encoded protein is CASSLDGQGIAGELFF.

The chain is built from TRBV6-5 and TRBJ1-4; D is ambiguous. Germline CDR1 and CDR2: MNHEY and SVGAGI. Trimming removed 5 bases at V and 3 bases at J, with 13 bases between. This CDR3 has 15 amino acids. The CDR3 DNA follows: TGTGCCAGCAGTCTCGGGCTGAAATCTAATGAAAAACTGTTTTTT. Encoded protein: CASSLGLKSNEKLFF.

The V gene is TRBV4-3, the J gene TRBJ1-1; D remains unclear. The CDR3 has 15 residues. Trimming removed 4 bases at V and 3 bases at J, with 15 bases between. Germline assignment: CDR1 LGHNA and CDR2 YSLEER. The CDR3 DNA reads as TGCGCCAGCAGCCTCAGGAGTCTACGGGACACTGAAGCTTTCTTT. It encodes CASSLRSLRDTEAFF.

This clone occurred once. This chain connects TRBV5-1 to TRBJ1-6; D not certain. The CDR3 totals 14 residues. V was pared by 0 bases and J by 6 bases, with 7 bases between. Per the germline V gene, CDR1 is SGHRS and CDR2 is YFSETQ. In nucleotides, the CDR3 is TGCGCCAGCAGCTTGGACACTACTAATTCACCCCTCCACTTT. Translation: CASSLDTTNSPLHF.

The genes are TRBV2 and TRBJ2-7; 8 nucleotides line up with TRBD1. The trim removed 8 bases at V and 1 base at J, leaving 10 bases unmatched. The CDR3 has 15 residues. Germline V gene lookup returns CDR1 SNHLY and CDR2 FYNNEI. CDR3 DNA sequence: TGTGCCAGCGTAGAAGACAGGGGTGGATCCTACGAGCAGTACTTC. Protein: CASVEDRGGSYEQYF.

This chain connects TRBV28 to TRBJ2-7; 8 bases are a match to TRBD1. With V trimmed by 4 bases and J by 2 bases, 10 bases remained unmatched. The CDR3 is 16 residues long. Germline V gives CDR1 MDHEN, CDR2 SYDVKM. CDR3 nucleotides: TGTGCCAGCAGTTCACGTCGGACAGGGTTTCCCTACGAGCAGTACTTC. Protein: CASSSRRTGFPYEQYF.

The V gene is TRBV2, the J gene TRBJ2-5, with unresolved D. V was cut by 4 bases and J by 1 base, with 7 bases left in between. The CDR3 covers 13 residues. CDR1 SNHLY and CDR2 FYNNEI come from the germline V gene. CDR3 nucleotide sequence: TGTGCCAGCAGTGTGGATACCCAAGAGACCCAGTACTTC. As protein: CASSVDTQETQYF.

The J gene is TRBJ2-7, the V gene TRBV10-3; D remains ambiguous. Germline assignment: CDR1 ENHRY and CDR2 SYGVKD. Between the trimmed V and J ends, which lost 0 bases and 5 bases, there was a span of 2 bases. CDR3 size: 11 residues. This CDR3 reads CAISESDEQYF. DNA of the CDR3: TGTGCCATCAGTGAGTCGGACGAGCAGTACTTC.

This sequence joins TRBV4-1 and TRBJ1-5; no reliable D call. CDR1 and CDR2 (germline): MGHRA, YSYEKL. The length of the CDR3 is 16 residues. The V end was cut by 0 bases, the J end by 0 bases, with 9 bases between. The CDR3: CASSQDFSVSNQPQHF. The CDR3 DNA is TGCGCCAGCAGCCAAGATTTTTCAGTTAGCAATCAGCCCCAGCATTTT.

The CDR3 bases are TGTGCCAGCAGCTTAAACGGACAGCCGGTTACCTTC. Protein sequence: CASSLNGQPVTF. J is TRBJ1-2 and V is TRBV11-2; possible D gene TRBD1, 6 bases. V was shortened by 2 bases and J by 14 bases, with 15 bases between the two germline ends. The CDR3 runs 12 residues. Germline loops: CDR1 SGHAT, CDR2 FQNNGV.